Presented here are 8 T cell receptor beta chains from one specimen sequenced in a study of T cell repertoires in cytomegalovirus infection. TCRdb reprocessed the reads with MiXCR, giving one entry per CDR3 protein. The repertoire consists of about 400,000 distinct CDR3 sequences, with roughly 18% occurring once and the leading ten covering roughly 8.7%. The sample was PBMCs. The receptors were gathered from a human donor in good health (CMV status not recorded). Some clones in this sample may be carry-over from other donors' samples.

The V and J genes are TRBV6-1 and TRBJ1-2, with a tentative D call TRBD1 (6 bases). Germline CDR1 MNHNS, CDR2 SASEGT. V gave up 6 bases and J gave up 3 bases, with 11 bases separating them. The CDR3 sequence is 13 residues long. CDR3 residues: CASRRDKYYGYTF. The CDR3, as DNA: TGTGCCAGCAGACGGGACAAGTACTATGGCTACACCTTC.

The chain is built from TRBV18 and TRBJ2-2, with D tentatively TRBD1 or TRBD2 (5 bases each). CDR3 size: 16 residues. The ends were cut back, 3 bases at V and 3 bases at J, with 14 bases in the middle. Germline lookup yields CDR1 KGHSH and CDR2 LQKENI. Here the CDR3 DNA reads TGTGCCAGCTCACCGCGCCGTCAGGGAGACACCGGGGAGCTGTTTTTT. Translated: CASSPRRQGDTGELFF.

This clonotype has a handful of counts. The genes are TRBV2 and TRBJ1-6; a weak D match, TRBD1 (5 bases). The CDR3 spans 15 residues. Trimming removed 1 base from V and 9 bases from J, with 13 bases in between. Looked up from germline, CDR1 is SNHLY and CDR2 is FYNNEI. DNA of the CDR3: TGTGCCAGCAGTGAAGGGGGCAGGTTGATTTCACCCCTCCACTTT. Its protein product is CASSEGGRLISPLHF.

This clonotype occurred many times. This sequence joins TRBV7-2 and TRBJ2-3; D call uncertain. The germline gives CDR1 SGHTA, CDR2 FQGNSA. The germline V and J ends were trimmed by 4 bases and 2 bases, with 10 bases remaining between them. The CDR3 totals 14 residues. DNA for the CDR3: TGTGCCAGCAGCTCCCGACTGCACACAGATACGCAGTATTTT. Translated, it gives CASSSRLHTDTQYF.

This clonotype came up many times. The V call is TRBV7-2, the J call TRBJ2-7; D is unresolved. Per germline, CDR1 SGHTA and CDR2 FQGNSA. The CDR3 runs 15 residues. Trimming pared 3 bases from V and 1 base from J, leaving 13 bases between. The CDR3 loop is CASSFLIGLSYEQYF. CDR3 sequence (DNA): TGTGCCAGCAGCTTTCTCATCGGCCTGTCCTACGAGCAGTACTTC. Full variable domain (missing parts from reference TRBV7-2 and TRBJ2-7): GAGVSQSPSNKVTEKGKDVELRCDPISGHTALYWYRQSLGQGLEFLIYFQGNSAPDKSGLPSDRFSAERTGGSVSTLTIQRTQQEDSAVYLCASSFLIGLSYEQYFGPGTRLTVT.

This clonotype was observed at least ten times. V usage is TRBV10-3 and J usage is TRBJ2-7; D remains unclear. Germline V gene lookup returns CDR1 ENHRY and CDR2 SYGVKD. The CDR3 spans 14 residues. V was cut by 7 bases and J by 6 bases, with 19 bases left in between. The CDR3 protein is CAIKSAKTQSEQYF. DNA of the CDR3: TGTGCCATCAAATCAGCCAAAACCCAGAGCGAGCAGTACTTC.

V gene TRBV20-1 combines with J gene TRBJ2-7, with 15 nucleotides matching TRBD2. This CDR3 spans 15 amino acids. J was trimmed by 4 bases and V by 5 bases; bases with no gene match: 6. Germline CDR1 and CDR2: DFQATT and SNEGSKA (reference sequence). CDR3 region: CSARLGLAGGYEQYF. The CDR3 DNA sequence: TGCAGTGCTCGCCTCGGACTAGCGGGAGGGTACGAGCAGTACTTC.

The chain has TRBV5-1 and TRBJ2-3, with D tentatively TRBD2 (6 bases). Germline V lookup: CDR1 SGHRS, CDR2 YFSETQ. The ends were cut back, 3 bases at V and 3 bases at J, with 17 bases in the middle. CDR3 size: 16 residues. The DNA for the CDR3 is TGCGCCAGCAGCTATACGGGACTTCCAACAACAGATACGCAGTATTTT. Amino acid sequence: CASSYTGLPTTDTQYF.